This TCR beta chain was found in a study of OX40 agonist ivuxolimab in advanced cancers. The study's findings and limits: Individuals who were partial responders at 0.1-3.0 mg/kg had clonal expansion that ranked among the lowest. Doses of 0.1 to 3.0 mg/kg were accompanied by clonal expansion of CD4+ and CD8+ blood T cells by week 6. Low normalized T-cell clonal expansion was also seen in some nonresponders.

The V and J ends lost 4 bases and 0 bases respectively, with 13 bases between them. This CDR3 comprises 15 residues. CDR1 is SGHNT and CDR2 is YYREEE in the germline V gene (reference sequence). Some clones are missing from TCRdb's copy, which holds only in-frame ones; the method was immunoSEQ multiplex PCR. The table includes 71,000 or so clones, 86% detected once. To note about this clone: Its antigen is currently unknown.

Autoimmune disease history or systemic immunosuppression was exclusionary. Sample: CD4+ or CD8+ T cells sorted from blood, taken in a trial of the OX40 agonist ivuxolimab. The genes are TRBV5-4 and TRBJ1-2; a possible D gene is TRBD1 (6 bases). The TCR sequence derives from an adult with an advanced solid tumor such as melanoma, head and neck, liver or kidney cancer. CDR3 DNA sequence: TGTGCCAGCAGCGTGGACAGACTAGCTAACTATGGCTACACCTTC. This gives the protein CASSVDRLANYGYTF.